One sample yielded the 2 T cell receptor beta chains listed below, sequenced in a study of T cells in Graves' hyperthyroidism and ophthalmopathy. Regions amplified from RNA transcripts were the TCR beta CDR3 regions. First-round RT-PCR of the TCR CDR3 relied on the HTBI primer set. Each CDR3 protein gets one entry after TCRdb re-called the multiplex PCR reads with MiXCR. The sample lists 650,000 to 700,000 distinct CDR3 sequences; about 18% were seen once. Source material: blood. All receptors come from a man aged 50 to 60 with Graves' hyperthyroidism.

This clonotype was seen many times. J is TRBJ1-1 and V is TRBV13; D possibly corresponds to TRBD1 (6 bases). Germline CDR1 reads PRHDT; CDR2 reads FYEKMQ (reference sequence). This CDR3 has 15 amino acids. Trimming took off 5 bases at V and 0 bases at J, with 13 bases between the two ends. The CDR3 loop is CASSPLEGVNTEAFF. CDR3 nucleotides: TGTGCCAGCAGCCCCCTAGAGGGGGTGAACACTGAAGCTTTCTTT.

This chain links TRBV5-1 with TRBJ2-4; 7 bases align to TRBD1. CDR1 is SGHRS and CDR2 is YFSETQ in the germline V gene. Germline trimming cut 0 bases from V and 0 bases from J; bases unmatched to any gene: 9. The CDR3 has 18 residues. This CDR3 reads CASSLDSWTGLAKNIQYF. Written as DNA, the CDR3 is TGCGCCAGCAGCTTGGACAGCTGGACAGGTCTAGCCAAAAACATTCAGTACTTC. The full variable domain, its missing parts supplied by reference TRBV5-1 and TRBJ2-4, is KAGVTQTPRYLIKTRGQQVTLSCSPISGHRSVSWYQQTPGQGLQFLFEYFSETQRNKGNFPGRFSGRQFSNSRSEMNVSTLELGDSALYLCASSLDSWTGLAKNIQYFGAGTRLSVL.